A single sample is the source of the 26 T cell receptor beta chains below, sequenced in a study of blood T cell repertoires in COVID-19. Clones were sequenced by immunoSEQ multiplex PCR, and TCRdb holds only the in-frame ones, with some missing. The table has over 400,000 clones, roughly 89% seen once. Sequenced material: peripheral blood. The receptor set was obtained from a woman between 50 and 59 years old with COVID-19, enrolled during active disease.

The chain uses TRBV6-5 and TRBJ2-1, with D unresolved. V lost 8 bases and J 0 bases, leaving 8 bases between the germline ends. Germline CDR1 is MNHEY and CDR2 is SVGAGI. This CDR3 contains 13 residues. The DNA of the CDR3 is TGTGCCAGCTGGCGGAGCTCCTACAATGAGCAGTTCTTC. This encodes CASWRSSYNEQFF.

This clone was detected a few times. The chain links TRBV2 to TRBJ1-1, with a tentative D call TRBD1 (6 bases). Germline V gene sequence: CDR1 SNHLY, CDR2 FYNNEI. Trimming removed 6 bases from V and 5 bases from J, with 10 bases in between. The CDR3 has 12 residues. CDR3 nucleotide sequence: TGTGCCAGCAGATCAGGGGTGACTGAAGCTTTCTTT. Translating it yields CASRSGVTEAFF.

The V gene is TRBV3-1 (or the pseudogene TRBV3-2), the J gene TRBJ2-3, with no clear D. This CDR3 has 13 amino acids. Germline-derived CDR1 and CDR2 are LGHDT and YNNKEL (reference sequence). V was clipped by 4 bases and J by 2 bases, with 7 bases between them. In DNA, the CDR3 is TGTGCCAGCAGCCCCGCGGCCACAGATACGCAGTATTTT. Residues: CASSPAATDTQYF.

The chain is built from TRBV6-6 and TRBJ1-4; TRBD1 matches at 11 bases. The length of the CDR3 is 20 residues. V trimming: 6 bases; J trimming: 7 bases; junction bases outside the gene matches: 22. CDR1 MNHNY and CDR2 SVGAGI come from the germline V gene (reference sequence). The CDR3 sequence: CASSYSLAGTGGGRSEKLFF. CDR3 bases: TGTGCCAGCAGCTACAGCCTTGCCGGGACAGGGGGAGGGCGAAGTGAAAAACTGTTTTTT.

V gene TRBV4-1 combines with J gene TRBJ1-2; 7 bases line up with TRBD1. Trimming removed 5 bases from V and 2 bases from J; junction bases left unmatched: 11. The CDR3 is 16 residues long. Germline CDR1 reads MGHRA; CDR2 reads YSYEKL. The CDR3 DNA follows: TGCGCCAGCAGCTCCAGATACCAGACAGGGAACTATGGCTACACCTTC. Its protein is CASSSRYQTGNYGYTF.

The V and J genes are TRBV7-6 and TRBJ1-6; unclear D gene. This CDR3 is 15 amino acids long. V lost 2 bases, J lost 7 bases, and 12 bases lay in between. Germline CDR1 and CDR2: SGHVS and FNYEAQ. The CDR3: CASSLTQPPNSPLHF. CDR3 nucleotide sequence: TGTGCCAGCAGCTTAACACAGCCACCGAATTCACCCCTCCACTTT.

CDR3 loop: CASSIAATDYGYTF. DNA of the CDR3: TGTGCCAGTAGTATAGCGGCCACAGACTATGGCTACACCTTC. The chain couples TRBV19 to TRBJ1-2; D not resolved. Germline lookup yields CDR1 LNHDA and CDR2 SQIVND (reference sequence). This CDR3 region has 14 residues. V dropped 1 base and J dropped 3 bases, with 9 bases sitting between them.

Concerning this clone itself: This sample includes further DNA sequences coding for the same CDR3. The rearrangement uses TRBV27 and TRBJ2-5, with 7 bases fitting TRBD1. V gave up 0 bases and J gave up 4 bases; unmatched junction bases: 2. The CDR3 is 14 residues long. The germline V gene encodes CDR1 MNHEY and CDR2 SMNVEV (reference sequence). The CDR3 DNA reads TGTGCCAGCAGTTTATCGACAGGGAGAGAGACCCAGTACTTC. Its protein product is CASSLSTGRETQYF.

The chain links TRBV7-8 to TRBJ2-2, with D tentatively TRBD2 (6 bases). Trimming removed 3 bases from V and 2 bases from J, with 13 bases in between. This CDR3 region has 16 residues. Germline values: CDR1 SGHVS, CDR2 FQNEAQ. The CDR3 region has the DNA TGTGCCAGCAGCTTTTCCGCGGGGACCAACACCGGGGAGCTGTTTTTT. Protein product: CASSFSAGTNTGELFF.

The genes are TRBV19 and TRBJ1-1, with D unresolved. Germline V gene data show CDR1 as LNHDA and CDR2 as SQIVND (reference sequence). The CDR3 loop spans 15 amino acids. V lost 3 bases, J lost 5 bases, and 16 bases lay in between. CDR3 DNA: TGTGCCAGTAGTATCATTGGGGAAACTAGGACTGAAGCTTTCTTT. Residues: CASSIIGETRTEAFF.

The genes are TRBV12-3 or TRBV12-4 and TRBJ2-7; the match to TRBD1 covers 8 bases. This CDR3 is built from 13 residues. Trimming removed 4 bases from V and 7 bases from J; junction bases left unmatched: 6. CDR3 DNA sequence: TGTGCCAGCAGTTGGGGACAGGCGGGGGAGCAGTACTTC. Protein sequence: CASSWGQAGEQYF.

The rearrangement joins TRBV9 to TRBJ2-3; 8 nucleotides align to TRBD2. This CDR3 spans 15 amino acids. CDR1 is SGDLS and CDR2 is YYNGEE in the germline V gene. V was pared by 4 bases and J by 4 bases, with 8 bases of the junction left unmatched. The CDR3 reads CASSSRGGPADTQYF. CDR3 sequence (DNA): TGTGCCAGCAGCTCTCGGGGGGGGCCCGCAGATACGCAGTATTTT.

V gene TRBV11-2 combines with J gene TRBJ1-2; tentative D call: TRBD1 (5 bases). V lost 4 bases to trimming and J lost 12 bases, with 12 bases between them. In germline, CDR1 is SGHAT, CDR2 FQNNGV. The CDR3 runs to 11 residues. In DNA form, the CDR3 reads TGTGCCAGCAGCTCGGGGGGACTGGACACCTTC. This codes for CASSSGGLDTF.

This chain links TRBV5-1 with TRBJ2-1, with 7 bases identical to TRBD1. Losses at the gene ends were 0 bases for V and 9 bases for J; bases not matched to a gene: 9. From germline, CDR1 is SGHRS and CDR2 YFSETQ. This CDR3 region has 15 residues. The DNA of the CDR3 is TGCGCCAGCAGCTTGGCCCAGACAGGGTTAGGTGAGCAGTTCTTC. Amino acids: CASSLAQTGLGEQFF. Together with reference TRBV5-1 and TRBJ2-1, the CDR3 gives the full variable domain: KAGVTQTPRYLIKTRGQQVTLSCSPISGHRSVSWYQQTPGQGLQFLFEYFSETQRNKGNFPGRFSGRQFSNSRSEMNVSTLELGDSALYLCASSLAQTGLGEQFFGPGTRLTVL.

The gene calls are TRBV6-5 and TRBJ1-1; possible D gene TRBD1, 6 bases. Germline V CDR1 and CDR2: MNHEY, SVGAGI. The V and J ends lost 4 bases and 5 bases respectively, with 17 bases between them. The CDR3 totals 15 residues. CDR3 coding DNA: TGTGCCAGCAGTTTCAAACCACAGGGTAGTACTGAAGCTTTCTTT. It translates to CASSFKPQGSTEAFF.

V gene TRBV6-5 combines with J gene TRBJ1-2; tentatively, D is TRBD1 (5 bases). The CDR3 is made up of 13 amino acids. Looked up from germline, CDR1 is MNHEY and CDR2 is SVGAGI. Trimming stripped 7 bases from V and 3 bases from J, with 12 bases between. CDR3 DNA: TGTGCCAGCACCAGGGCTAAGGACTATGGCTACACCTTC. It encodes CASTRAKDYGYTF.

The V gene is TRBV18, the J gene TRBJ1-2, with a possible D match to TRBD1 (6 bases). Trimming pared 3 bases from V and 8 bases from J, leaving 16 bases between. Germline V gene lookup returns CDR1 KGHSH and CDR2 LQKENI. The length of the CDR3 is 14 residues. The CDR3 nucleotides read TGTGCCAGCTCACCCCCGGCGGGGGCGGGGGGCTACACCTTC. Residues: CASSPPAGAGGYTF.

The chain joins TRBV10-3 to TRBJ2-3; D perhaps matches TRBD1 (7 bases). This CDR3 comprises 14 residues. V was pared by 7 bases and J by 5 bases, with 16 bases between. Germline loops: CDR1 ENHRY, CDR2 SYGVKD. CDR3 DNA: TGTGCCATCACCACAGGGGAGGACGAAGATACGCAGTATTTT. The encoded protein is CAITTGEDEDTQYF.

With respect to this clone: The junction does not match germline at one end; this may be a read error. The chain uses TRBV5-1 and TRBJ2-1; a possible D gene is TRBD2 (5 bases). This CDR3 has 12 amino acids. Per the germline V gene, CDR1 is SGHRS and CDR2 is YFSETQ. The CDR3 DNA sequence: TGCGCCAGCAGCTTCCGCCCGGGAAGGGTGGTCTTC. This encodes CASSFRPGRVVF.

This chain links TRBV5-1 with TRBJ1-6; TRBD1 agrees at 7 bases. The junction had 8 bases not matched to a gene; V was cut back by 4 bases and J by 7 bases. This CDR3 comprises 15 residues. Germline CDR1 SGHRS, CDR2 YFSETQ. CDR3 loop: CASSGATGWNSPLHF. CDR3 bases: TGCGCCAGCAGCGGGGCGACAGGGTGGAATTCACCCCTCCACTTT.

This sequence joins TRBV2 and TRBJ2-1, with TRBD2 identical over 8 bases. Germline CDR1 SNHLY, CDR2 FYNNEI. V lost 8 bases, J lost 7 bases, and 13 bases stayed unmatched. The CDR3 is made up of 15 amino acids. CDR3 amino acids: CASSFSGGAGNEQFF. As DNA, the CDR3 is TGTGCCAGCTCATTTTCCGGGGGGGCAGGGAATGAGCAGTTCTTC.

The CDR3 spells CASSGGTGFEAFF. CDR3 sequence (DNA): TGTGCCAGCAGTGGGGGGACAGGCTTTGAAGCTTTCTTT. The chain recombines TRBV25-1 with TRBJ1-1; the match to TRBD1 covers 8 bases. The V gene end was trimmed by 4 bases and the J gene end by 7 bases; junction bases not matched to a gene: 5. Germline lookup yields CDR1 MGHDK and CDR2 SYGVNS. The CDR3 totals 13 residues.

V gene TRBV4-1 combines with J gene TRBJ1-2; the D is unclear. The V gene lost 1 base and the J gene lost 8 bases, with 14 bases spanning the gap. The CDR3 has 14 amino acids. Germline CDR1 is MGHRA and CDR2 is YSYEKL. CDR3 amino acids: CASSQGGGIRGYTF. The DNA for the CDR3 is TGCGCCAGCAGCCAAGGAGGAGGGATCCGAGGCTACACCTTC.

CDR3 residues: CASSDGTGNEKLFF. In nucleotides, the CDR3 is TGTGCCAGCAGTGATGGGACAGGGAATGAAAAACTGTTTTTT. The J gene is TRBJ1-4, the V gene TRBV6-1; 9 nucleotides line up with TRBD1. Trimming removed 3 bases from V and 5 bases from J; junction bases left unmatched: 1. CDR1 is MNHNS and CDR2 is SASEGT in the germline V gene. The CDR3 sequence is 14 residues long.

The chain joins TRBV6-1 to TRBJ2-3; no firm D call. This CDR3 contains 14 residues. Between the trimmed V and J ends, which lost 1 base and 4 bases, there was a span of 9 bases. Per the germline V gene, CDR1 is MNHNS and CDR2 is SASEGT. The CDR3 region is CASSEVVEADTQYF. In DNA form, the CDR3 reads TGTGCCAGCAGTGAAGTGGTAGAGGCAGATACGCAGTATTTT.

This clone was recorded once. The chain joins TRBV2 to TRBJ2-5, with D possibly TRBD2 on 5 matching bases. Germline CDR1 reads SNHLY; CDR2 reads FYNNEI. The CDR3 has 13 amino acids. Between the trimmed V and J ends, which lost 0 bases and 7 bases, there was a span of 9 bases. This chain's CDR3 is CASSEAEAATQYF. CDR3 DNA: TGTGCCAGCAGTGAAGCGGAGGCGGCGACCCAGTACTTC.